This TCR beta chain is from a study of beta chain features in type 1 diabetes. Study overall: Researchers looked at fewer than 120,000,000 sorted cells across all samples.

Broader study findings: Highly expressing activated T cells could be over-counted with a cDNA template. Moderate but significant shortening of TCRB CDR3s was recorded in all four CD4+ subsets from Type 1 diabetes patients.

A word on this clone: Its antigen is still unknown.

The authors sorted CD4+ naive, central memory, regulatory and stem cell-like memory cells via CD45RO/CCR7/CD25/CD127/CD95/CD27. Sorted populations all exceeded 95% purity. The investigators reverse transcribed all of the isolated RNA, so they sequenced expressed TCRB transcripts. Produced via immunoSEQ multiplex PCR; TCRdb's table is partial and in-frame only. The data contain under 200,000 clones, around a tenth of them seen just once; the ten biggest clones take up roughly 0.45%. Sequencing was performed on central memory CD4+ T cells from blood. This sequence originates from a man aged 30 to 39 with type 1 diabetes.

The CDR3 bases are TGTGCCAGCGGGCAGGCCTACGAGCAGTACTTC. It encodes CASGQAYEQYF. This chain connects TRBV18 to TRBJ2-7; no clear D gene. The CDR3 extends over 11 amino acids. The germline CDR1 and CDR2 sequences are KGHSH and LQKENI. V was shortened by 8 bases and J by 2 bases, with 7 bases between the two germline ends.